The TCR beta chain described here comes from a study of T cell responses to AZD1222 COVID-19 vaccine. Germline V gene lookup returns CDR1 LNHDA and CDR2 SQIVND (reference sequence). CDR3 length: 13 amino acids. V gave up 5 bases and J gave up 8 bases, with 12 bases separating them. TCRdb's table, derived via immunoSEQ multiplex PCR, lists solely in-frame clones and lacks some. The table records roughly 200,000 clones, approximately 90% of them present only once. This sequence joins TRBV19 and TRBJ1-4, with D hard to call. The sample consisted of peripheral blood, taken 28 days after the second dose of the MenACWY control vaccine. This clonotype was sampled from an adult who received the MenACWY meningococcal vaccine as a control. DNA of the CDR3: TGTGCCAGTAGTGCCAATGGAGGCGAAAAACTGTTTTTT. Residues: CASSANGGEKLFF.